This is a list of T cell receptor beta chains from one sample in a study of blood T cell repertoires in COVID-19. Measured with immunoSEQ multiplex PCR; TCRdb has only the in-frame clones, and not every one. This sample carries tens of thousands of clones, approximately 80% of them seen once, and the ten largest clones take roughly 45%. The sequenced sample was peripheral blood. These receptors came from a man in his 70s with active or convalescent COVID-19. CDR3s include the opening cysteine and the closing phenylalanine or tryptophan. A D gene is named only where the DNA matches it firmly. Where a row states a size, it is once, few, many or the class of an expanded clone; other rows omit it.

d_call: TRBD2; clone_size: NA; v_call: TRBV7-3; j_call: TRBJ2-1; cdr3_nt: TGTGCCAGCAGTCTTGATAGCGGGGGCAGAAACAATGAGCAGTTCTTC; cdr3_aa: CASSLDSGGRNNEQFF
d_call: TRBD2; clone_size: NA; v_call: TRBV30; j_call: TRBJ2-3; cdr3_nt: TGTGCCTGGAGTCTCGGGGGGAACTCGGATACGCAGTATTTT; cdr3_aa: CAWSLGGNSDTQYF
d_call: TRBD2; clone_size: few; v_call: TRBV7-6; j_call: TRBJ2-5; cdr3_nt: TGTGCCAGCAGCTTAAGACTAGCGGGAGTGCGAGAGACCCAGTACTTC; cdr3_aa: CASSLRLAGVRETQYF
d_call: TRBD2; clone_size: NA; v_call: TRBV15; j_call: TRBJ2-3; cdr3_nt: TGTGCCACCAGCAGAGATCTGGGGGCGGGGGGAAGCACAGATACGCAGTATTTT; cdr3_aa: CATSRDLGAGGSTDTQYF
d_call: NA; clone_size: NA; v_call: TRBV4-2; j_call: TRBJ1-3; cdr3_nt: TGTGCCAGCAGCCAAGATGAGGCTGGAAACACCATATATTTT; cdr3_aa: CASSQDEAGNTIYF
d_call: NA; clone_size: NA; v_call: TRBV3-1/TRBV3-2; j_call: TRBJ2-7; cdr3_nt: TGTGCCAGCAGCGTCCGGACTGCTCCCTACGAGCAGTACTTC; cdr3_aa: CASSVRTAPYEQYF
d_call: TRBD1; clone_size: NA; v_call: TRBV6-5; j_call: TRBJ1-1; cdr3_nt: TGTGCCACCAGGGGACAGTTGGACACTGAAGCTTTCTTT; cdr3_aa: CATRGQLDTEAFF
d_call: TRBD2; clone_size: NA; v_call: TRBV19; j_call: TRBJ2-3; cdr3_nt: TGTGCCAGTAGTATAGTGTCCCTAGCGGGAGGGCAGGGAGATACGCAGTATTTT; cdr3_aa: CASSIVSLAGGQGDTQYF
d_call: NA; clone_size: NA; v_call: TRBV4-1; j_call: TRBJ1-6; cdr3_nt: TGCGCCAGCAGCCAAGATCGGCTCGGGGATTCACCCCTCCACTTT; cdr3_aa: CASSQDRLGDSPLHF
d_call: TRBD2; clone_size: NA; v_call: TRBV4-3; j_call: TRBJ2-1; cdr3_nt: TGCGCCAGCAGCCAAGATACCAGCGGGGGACCCTACAATGAGCAGTTCTTC; cdr3_aa: CASSQDTSGGPYNEQFF
d_call: TRBD1; clone_size: NA; v_call: TRBV27; j_call: TRBJ1-6; cdr3_nt: TGTGCCAGCAGTTTAAGGGCAGGGGGTCCTAATTCACCCCTCCACTTT; cdr3_aa: CASSLRAGGPNSPLHF
d_call: TRBD1; clone_size: NA; v_call: TRBV12-3/TRBV12-4; j_call: TRBJ1-2; cdr3_nt: TGTGCCAGCAGTGTAACAGGGGATCGGGGCTACACCTTC; cdr3_aa: CASSVTGDRGYTF
d_call: TRBD2; clone_size: NA; v_call: TRBV5-1; j_call: TRBJ2-1; cdr3_nt: TGCGCCAGCAGCCTAGGGACTAGCGACTACAATGAGCAGTTCTTC; cdr3_aa: CASSLGTSDYNEQFF
d_call: NA; clone_size: few; v_call: TRBV24-1; j_call: TRBJ2-7; cdr3_nt: TGTGCCACCAGTGATTGGCAAGGAGATCTCCACGAGCAGTACTTC; cdr3_aa: CATSDWQGDLHEQYF
d_call: NA; clone_size: NA; v_call: TRBV19; j_call: TRBJ1-2; cdr3_nt: TGTGCCAGTAGTATGCAGGGCAACTATGGCTACACCTTC; cdr3_aa: CASSMQGNYGYTF
d_call: TRBD2; clone_size: NA; v_call: TRBV7-3; j_call: TRBJ2-2; cdr3_nt: TGTGCCAGCAGCACCGGGACTAGAAGAACCGGGGAGCTGTTTTTT; cdr3_aa: CASSTGTRRTGELFF
d_call: NA; clone_size: NA; v_call: TRBV6-5; j_call: TRBJ1-5; cdr3_nt: TGTGCCAGCAGTCGACAGGTTGGGAACAATCAGCCCCAGCATTTT; cdr3_aa: CASSRQVGNNQPQHF
d_call: TRBD1; clone_size: NA; v_call: TRBV5-1; j_call: TRBJ1-2; cdr3_nt: TGCGCCAGCAGCTCCCAGACAGGGGGCCACTATGGCTACACCTTC; cdr3_aa: CASSSQTGGHYGYTF
d_call: TRBD1; clone_size: few; v_call: TRBV15; j_call: TRBJ1-1; cdr3_nt: TGTGCCACCAGCAGAGATTCCGGGACAGGGTGGCGCACTGAAGCTTTCTTT; cdr3_aa: CATSRDSGTGWRTEAFF
d_call: TRBD2; clone_size: NA; v_call: TRBV19; j_call: TRBJ2-7; cdr3_nt: TGTGCCAGTGATAGCGGGAGGGCGAGCGAGCAGTACTTC; cdr3_aa: CASDSGRASEQYF
d_call: NA; clone_size: NA; v_call: TRBV6-5; j_call: TRBJ1-4; cdr3_nt: TGTGCCAGCAGTTACTCGCACAGGGTGGGAGAAAAACTGTTTTTT; cdr3_aa: CASSYSHRVGEKLFF
d_call: NA; clone_size: once; v_call: TRBV12-3/TRBV12-4; j_call: TRBJ1-2; cdr3_nt: TGTGCCAGCACCCGGGGACGGGCGGGGGGCTACACCTTC; cdr3_aa: CASTRGRAGGYTF